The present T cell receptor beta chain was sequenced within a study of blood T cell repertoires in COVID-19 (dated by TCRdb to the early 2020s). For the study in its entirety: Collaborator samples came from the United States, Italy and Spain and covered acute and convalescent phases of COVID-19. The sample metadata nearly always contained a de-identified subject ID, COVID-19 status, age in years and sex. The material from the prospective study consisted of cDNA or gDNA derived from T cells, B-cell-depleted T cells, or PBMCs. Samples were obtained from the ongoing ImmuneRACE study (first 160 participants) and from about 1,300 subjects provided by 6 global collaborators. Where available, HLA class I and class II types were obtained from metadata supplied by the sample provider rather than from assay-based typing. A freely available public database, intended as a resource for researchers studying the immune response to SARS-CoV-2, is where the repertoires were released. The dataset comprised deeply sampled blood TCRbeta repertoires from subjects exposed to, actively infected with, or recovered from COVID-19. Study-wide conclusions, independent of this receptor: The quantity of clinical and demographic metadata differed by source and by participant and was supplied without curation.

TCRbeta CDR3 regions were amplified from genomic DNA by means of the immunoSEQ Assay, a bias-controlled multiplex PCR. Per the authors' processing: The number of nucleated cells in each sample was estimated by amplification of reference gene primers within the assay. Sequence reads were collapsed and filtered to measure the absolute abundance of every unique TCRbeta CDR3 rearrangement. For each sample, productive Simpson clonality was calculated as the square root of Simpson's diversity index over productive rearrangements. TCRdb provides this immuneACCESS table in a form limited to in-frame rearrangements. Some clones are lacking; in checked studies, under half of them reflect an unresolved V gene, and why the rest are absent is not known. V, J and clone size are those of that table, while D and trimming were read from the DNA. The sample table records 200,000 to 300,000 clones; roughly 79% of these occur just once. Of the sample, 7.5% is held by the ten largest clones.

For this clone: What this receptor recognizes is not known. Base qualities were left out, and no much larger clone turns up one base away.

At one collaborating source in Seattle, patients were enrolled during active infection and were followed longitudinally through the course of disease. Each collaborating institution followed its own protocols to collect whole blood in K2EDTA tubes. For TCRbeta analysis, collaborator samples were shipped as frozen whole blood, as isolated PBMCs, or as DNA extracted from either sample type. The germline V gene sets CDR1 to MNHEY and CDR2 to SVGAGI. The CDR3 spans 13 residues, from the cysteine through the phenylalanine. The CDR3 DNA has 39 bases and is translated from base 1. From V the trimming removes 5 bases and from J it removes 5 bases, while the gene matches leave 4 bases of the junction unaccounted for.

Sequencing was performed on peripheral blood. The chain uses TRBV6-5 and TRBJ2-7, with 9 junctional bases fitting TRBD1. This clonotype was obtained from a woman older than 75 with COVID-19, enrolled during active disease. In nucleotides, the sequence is TGTGCCAGCAGTCGGACAGGGGCCCACGAGCAGTACTTC. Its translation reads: CASSRTGAHEQYF.